These 5 T cell receptor beta chains originate from one sample sequenced in a study of STAT5B mutations in CD4+ large granular lymphocyte leukemia. Only in-frame clones appear in the TCRdb table, and some are missing; sequencing was by immunoSEQ multiplex PCR. The repertoire holds roughly 40,000 clones, approximately 86% seen once, with 2.6% in the top ten. The sequenced sample was CD4+ T cells from blood buffy coats. Source of these receptors: a human donor in good health.

V is TRBV9 and J is TRBJ1-3; D may be TRBD1 (5 bases). CDR3 size: 17 residues. V gave up 0 bases and J gave up 0 bases, with 13 bases separating them. Looked up from germline, CDR1 is SGDLS and CDR2 is YYNGEE. Here the CDR3 reads CASSVGPGFLSGNTIYF. The CDR3 DNA follows: TGTGCCAGCAGCGTAGGACCAGGGTTTCTCTCTGGAAACACCATATATTTT.

V usage is TRBV20-1 and J usage is TRBJ2-7; the match to TRBD1 covers 7 bases. There are 11 residues in the CDR3. J gave up 6 bases and V 6 bases, and 5 bases lay outside the gene matches. The germline V gene encodes CDR1 DFQATT and CDR2 SNEGSKA (reference sequence). The CDR3 nucleotides are TGCAGTGCCCCGGGACAGCTCGAGCAGTACTTC. Amino acids: CSAPGQLEQYF.

The rearrangement uses TRBV6-1 and TRBJ1-5; D gene uncertain. CDR1 is MNHNS, CDR2 SASEGT, per germline. The CDR3 length is 14 residues. Trimming removed 8 bases from V and 0 bases from J, with 11 bases in between. The CDR3 loop reads CASGRDYSNQPQHF. CDR3 sequence (DNA): TGTGCCAGCGGCCGGGATTATAGCAATCAGCCCCAGCATTTT.

The chain recombines TRBV19 with TRBJ1-2; 10 positions agree with TRBD1. The CDR3 length is 15 residues. Germline CDR1 and CDR2: LNHDA and SQIVND (reference sequence). The J segment lost 2 bases and the V segment lost 3 bases, leaving 3 bases of the junction unmatched. The chain's CDR3 is CASSIRGQGNYGYTF. The CDR3 nucleotides read TGTGCCAGTAGTATCCGGGGACAGGGGAACTATGGCTACACCTTC.

The J gene is TRBJ2-3, the V gene TRBV7-6; D is unclear. Germline CDR1 is SGHVS and CDR2 is FNYEAQ. V was cut by 6 bases and J by 5 bases, with 9 bases left in between. The CDR3 is made up of 12 amino acids. This chain's CDR3 is CASSRGVDTQYF. The CDR3 DNA follows: TGTGCCAGCAGTCGTGGGGTAGATACGCAGTATTTT.